Listed below are T cell receptor beta chains from one sample, sequenced in a study of shared clonotypes between healthy human individuals. Assay: immunoSEQ multiplex PCR; the TCRdb copy retains only in-frame clones and omits some. The sample contains some 2.1 million clones, around 93% of which appear only once. Sample: naive CD8+ T cells from PBMCs. The receptors stem from a man younger than 35 in good health. Some clones in this sample may be carry-over from other donors' samples. CDR3s include the opening cysteine and the closing phenylalanine or tryptophan. D genes are given only for firm matches. Clone size is given for some rows only: seen once, a few or many times, or a class if the clone is expanded.

TGTGCCAGCAGTGAGGTGGCAGAGAGTCCTGGGGCCAACGTCCTGACTTTC,CASSEVAESPGANVLTF,TRBJ2-6,-,TRBV25-1,-
TGTGCCACCAGCACCCGGGACAGGACCTACGAGCAGTACTTC,CATSTRDRTYEQYF,TRBJ2-7,TRBD1,TRBV15,-
TGTGCCAGCAGCGTAGCTGGTCAGGGGACTGGAAACACCATATATTTT,CASSVAGQGTGNTIYF,TRBJ1-3,-,TRBV9,-
TGCGCCAGCAGCCCCAGTCAGCGGACTATACAAAATGAGCAGTTCTTC,CASSPSQRTIQNEQFF,TRBJ2-1,-,TRBV4-3,-
TGTGCCAGCAGCCTAGGGGGACTCCAAGAGACCCAGTACTTC,CASSLGGLQETQYF,TRBJ2-5,-,TRBV9,-
TGTGCCAGCAGCCAGGGGGGGAAAATTAGCGGGAGAAACGAGCAGTACTTC,CASSQGGKISGRNEQYF,TRBJ2-7,TRBD2,TRBV9,-
TGTGCCAGCAGTGCGGGACTCAGGGCAACTAATGAAAAACTGTTTTTT,CASSAGLRATNEKLFF,TRBJ1-4,-,TRBV6-1,-
TGTGCCAGCAGCTTACAACTAGCGGTCCAAGAGACCCAGTACTTC,CASSLQLAVQETQYF,TRBJ2-5,TRBD2,TRBV7-2,-
TGTGCCAGCAGCACCCCCGGGACGCCCTACTCCTACGAGCAGTACTTC,CASSTPGTPYSYEQYF,TRBJ2-7,-,TRBV11-2,-
TGTGCCAGCAGCCCCGCTTTTGATAACCCCTCCTACGAGCAGTACTTC,CASSPAFDNPSYEQYF,TRBJ2-7,-,TRBV28,once
TGTGCTAGTGGTTTGGTCGGGCAGGGGCCCCCCGACCAGTACTTC,CASGLVGQGPPDQYF,TRBJ2-5,-,TRBV12-5,-
TGTGCCAGCACCTGGGGCGTGGGCGAGCAGTACTTC,CASTWGVGEQYF,TRBJ2-7,-,TRBV5-8,-
TGTGCCAGCAGCCAAACAGGGATCGGTAACCACGAGCAGCACTTC,CASSQTGIGNHEQHF,TRBJ2-7,-,TRBV7-9,-
TGTGCCAGCAGCTTATCCGTCAGCTCTGAGGTCTACTATGGCTACACCTTC,CASSLSVSSEVYYGYTF,TRBJ1-2,-,TRBV7-2,-
TGTGCCAGCAGTCCTTGGACGGGAATATACGAGCAGTACTTC,CASSPWTGIYEQYF,TRBJ2-7,-,TRBV28,-
TGTGCCAGCAGTCACCCTGGACGGGCGGGGCACGAGCAGTACTTC,CASSHPGRAGHEQYF,TRBJ2-7,-,TRBV6-5,-
TGCGCCAGCAGCTTGGGGGAGAGCCCCTATAATGAGCAGTTCTTC,CASSLGESPYNEQFF,TRBJ2-1,-,TRBV5-1,-
TGCGCCAGCAGCCAAGGGAGCAGGGTTTATAGCAATCAGCCCCAGCATTTT,CASSQGSRVYSNQPQHF,TRBJ1-5,-,TRBV4-1,few
TGTGCCAGCAGCACCCGAGGGAGGACTGAAGCTTTCTTT,CASSTRGRTEAFF,TRBJ1-1,-,TRBV5-6,-
TGTGCCAGCAGCTCCCTCCTCCGGACTAGCGTAAGTTCGGATACGCAGTATTTT,CASSSLLRTSVSSDTQYF,TRBJ2-3,TRBD2,TRBV13,-
TGTGCCAGCAGTGTGCGCCCGGGACTAGCGGGAGCCGGGGAGCTGTTTTTT,CASSVRPGLAGAGELFF,TRBJ2-2,TRBD2,TRBV6-4,-
TGTGCCAGCAGCGCCTCAGGGACAGGGGCTGACGAGCAGTACTTC,CASSASGTGADEQYF,TRBJ2-7,TRBD1,TRBV11-3,-
TGCGCCAGCAGCCAAGATAGTAGGGTTTTGTCCAACACTGAAGCTTTCTTT,CASSQDSRVLSNTEAFF,TRBJ1-1,-,TRBV4-1,-
TGTGCCAGCAGTGAAGGGAGACTTGACGATGAGCAGTTCTTC,CASSEGRLDDEQFF,TRBJ2-1,-,TRBV6-1,-
TGTGCCACCAGCAGAGGGGGAAGGACGATGATTAATGAAAAACTGTTTTTT,CATSRGGRTMINEKLFF,TRBJ1-4,-,TRBV15,-
TGTGCCAGCAATACAGGCCGGGACCCGGGTGGCTACACCTTC,CASNTGRDPGGYTF,TRBJ1-2,-,TRBV5-6,-
TGCGCCAGCAGTGCTAAACGGGACAGTGCACGCGAGCAGTACTTC,CASSAKRDSAREQYF,TRBJ2-7,TRBD1,TRBV10-2,-
TGTGCCAGTAGGAACAGGGATTGGAACACTGAAGCTTTCTTT,CASRNRDWNTEAFF,TRBJ1-1,-,TRBV19,once
TGTGCTAATGGCCCCGAAGGGAACTATGGCTACACCTTC,CANGPEGNYGYTF,TRBJ1-2,-,TRBV12-5,-
TGTGCCAGCAGTTTCCGGGACAGGGTCTCCTACGAGCAGTACTTC,CASSFRDRVSYEQYF,TRBJ2-7,TRBD1,TRBV28,-
TGCAGCGTTGAAGGCCCGGGACTAGCGGGAGGCCTGATGCCCTACAATGAGCAGTTCTTC,CSVEGPGLAGGLMPYNEQFF,TRBJ2-1,TRBD2,TRBV29-1,-
TGTGCCAGCAGCCGACTAGCGGGACCCAACGAGCAGTACTTC,CASSRLAGPNEQYF,TRBJ2-7,TRBD2,TRBV7-2,-
TGTGCCAGCAGTGGGGGGACCCGTGACGAAAAACTGTTTTTT,CASSGGTRDEKLFF,TRBJ1-4,-,TRBV2,-